This entry lists 32 T cell receptor beta chains sequenced from one sample in a study of T cell responses to AZD1222 COVID-19 vaccine. Produced via immunoSEQ multiplex PCR; TCRdb's table is partial and in-frame only. Here the sample spans about 88,000 clones, 90% to 95% being singletons. Sequenced here: peripheral blood, sampled on day 0 of MenACWY control vaccination. These receptor sequences come from an adult in good health.

The chain has TRBV4-2 and TRBJ2-7; possibly TRBD2 for D (5 bases). Germline V gene sequence: CDR1 LGHNA, CDR2 YNFKEQ. The CDR3 extends over 13 amino acids. The CDR3 spells CASASGGTYEQYF. The CDR3 region has the DNA TGTGCAAGCGCCAGCGGAGGAACCTACGAGCAGTACTTC.

This clone appeared once. The chain employs TRBV28 and TRBJ2-1; no clear D. CDR3 size: 16 residues. V was cut by 4 bases and J by 3 bases, with 16 bases left in between. Germline assignment: CDR1 MDHEN and CDR2 SYDVKM. CDR3 sequence (DNA): TGTGCCAGCAGTTCAACGGACCCCGGCCTCTACAATGAGCAGTTCTTC. As protein: CASSSTDPGLYNEQFF.

This clone showed up just once. The chain links TRBV6-5 to TRBJ1-4, with TRBD1 identical over 10 bases. This CDR3 comprises 15 residues. V was pared by 5 bases and J by 7 bases, with 7 bases of the junction left unmatched. Germline V lookup: CDR1 MNHEY, CDR2 SVGAGI. The CDR3 here is CASSRDRGGIEKLFF. CDR3 in DNA: TGTGCCAGCAGTCGGGACAGGGGAGGAATTGAAAAACTGTTTTTT.

A single count supports this clone. V is TRBV6-2 or TRBV6-3 and J is TRBJ1-3; no firm D call. Germline V gives CDR1 MNHEY, CDR2 SVGEGT. Between the trimmed V and J ends, which lost 4 bases and 4 bases, there was a span of 11 bases. The CDR3 is made up of 14 amino acids. The chain's CDR3 is CASSFSDGGNTIYF. CDR3 nucleotide sequence: TGTGCCAGCAGTTTTTCGGACGGAGGAAACACCATATATTTT.

The chain couples TRBV19 to TRBJ2-5, with 7 nucleotides matching TRBD2. There are 14 residues in the CDR3. V dropped 5 bases and J dropped 4; count of bases not matched to a gene: 7. The V gene's germline CDR1 is LNHDA and CDR2 SQIVND (reference sequence). The CDR3 coding sequence is TGTGCCAGTAGTCCGGGCGGGAGCGGAGAGACCCAGTACTTC. Its protein product is CASSPGGSGETQYF.

On this clone: At one end, the junction sequence differs from germline, possibly due to a read error. The chain uses TRBV28 and TRBJ2-7; D could derive from TRBD1 or TRBD2 (5 bases each). This CDR3 is 16 amino acids long. Germline CDR1 and CDR2: MDHEN and SYDVKM. The chain's CDR3 is CAGSLGRDGSPYEQYF. In nucleotides, the CDR3 is TGTGCCGGCAGCCTCGGCCGGGACGGTTCCCCCTACGAGCAGTACTTC.

This rearrangement joins TRBV3-1 (or the pseudogene TRBV3-2) to TRBJ1-3; D is unresolved. CDR1 and CDR2 (germline): LGHDT, YNNKEL (reference sequence). Trimming pared 0 bases from V and 0 bases from J, leaving 6 bases between. CDR3 length: 15 amino acids. CDR3 DNA sequence: TGTGCCAGCAGCCAAGATTGGTCCTCTGGAAACACCATATATTTT. It is translated as CASSQDWSSGNTIYF.

The chain recombines TRBV5-1 with TRBJ2-1; D remains ambiguous. Germline V gives CDR1 SGHRS, CDR2 YFSETQ. V was clipped by 6 bases and J by 8 bases, with 15 bases between them. The CDR3 consists of 13 residues. CDR3 in DNA: TGCGCCAGCACCCCAGGTTTTTCGGATGAGCAGTTCTTC. Encoded protein: CASTPGFSDEQFF.

V is TRBV3-1 (or the pseudogene TRBV3-2) and J is TRBJ2-7; the D gene is possibly TRBD1 (7 bases). In germline, CDR1 is LGHDT, CDR2 YNNKEL (reference sequence). The CDR3 is 15 amino acids. Trimming removed 3 bases from V and 3 bases from J, with 15 bases in between. The CDR3 here is CASSHGGQGVYEQYF. In DNA form, the CDR3 reads TGTGCCAGCAGCCACGGGGGCCAGGGGGTCTACGAGCAGTACTTC.

V is TRBV5-4 and J is TRBJ1-2; 7 bases are shared with TRBD1. Germline values: CDR1 SGHNT, CDR2 YYREEE (reference sequence). Trimming removed 4 bases from V and 6 bases from J; junction bases left unmatched: 9. The CDR3 has 14 residues. The DNA for the CDR3 is TGTGCCAGCAGCCCTGACAGGGTATGGAATGGCTACACCTTC. Translation: CASSPDRVWNGYTF.

A remark on this clone: The germline gene is not matched at one end of the junction; a read error may be the cause. The rearrangement joins TRBV7-7 to TRBJ2-1; 7 positions match TRBD1. Germline-derived CDR1 and CDR2 are SSHAT and FNYEAQ (reference sequence). The CDR3 sequence is 13 residues long. The CDR3 region has the DNA TGTGCTAGCAGCTCCTTGACAGGGTACGAGCAGTTCTTC. Its translation: CASSSLTGYEQFF.

Here the CDR3 reads CASSQAGGRGYNEQFF. CDR3 coding DNA: TGTGCCAGCAGCCAAGCGGGCGGGAGGGGTTACAATGAGCAGTTCTTC. The chain couples TRBV3-1 (or the pseudogene TRBV3-2) to TRBJ2-1, with 9 nucleotides matching TRBD2. Germline CDR1 and CDR2: LGHDT and YNNKEL (reference sequence). The V and J ends lost 1 base and 4 bases, in that order; junction bases with no gene match: 5. This CDR3 is built from 16 residues.

This rearrangement joins TRBV11-2 to TRBJ1-1; 8 nucleotides match TRBD1. V shed 6 bases, J shed 4 bases, and the junction held 4 bases outside the gene matches. From germline, CDR1 is SGHAT and CDR2 FQNNGV. CDR3 size: 13 residues. The CDR3 coding sequence is TGTGCCAGCAGGCGGACAGGGATCACTGAAGCTTTCTTT. Protein: CASRRTGITEAFF.

This chain connects TRBV2 to TRBJ2-7; 8 nucleotides match TRBD1. From germline, CDR1 is SNHLY and CDR2 FYNNEI. V lost 4 bases, J lost 5 bases, and 7 bases stayed unmatched. The CDR3 contains 14 residues. The CDR3 sequence: CASSGRTGSHEQYF. In DNA, the CDR3 is TGTGCCAGCAGTGGCAGGACAGGGTCCCACGAGCAGTACTTC.

The chain couples TRBV27 to TRBJ2-5, with D maybe TRBD1 (6 bases). V lost 0 bases and J lost 4, with 12 bases in between. CDR3 size: 15 residues. Germline V gives CDR1 MNHEY, CDR2 SMNVEV (reference sequence). CDR3 amino acids: CASSLSKVGGETQYF. CDR3 DNA sequence: TGTGCCAGCAGTTTATCGAAAGTAGGGGGAGAGACCCAGTACTTC.

The gene calls are TRBV16 and TRBJ2-7; D not certain. Germline loops: CDR1 KGHSY, CDR2 FQNENV. This CDR3 region has 12 residues. Trimming pared 3 bases from V and 4 bases from J, leaving 7 bases between. As DNA, the CDR3 is TGTGCCAGCAGCCAGATGTTTTACGAGCAGTACTTC. Translation gives CASSQMFYEQYF.

The chain combines TRBV19 with TRBJ1-2; 7 bases are shared with TRBD1. Germline CDR1 and CDR2: LNHDA and SQIVND (reference sequence). The CDR3 has 16 amino acids. The trim removed 3 bases at V and 0 bases at J, leaving 7 bases unmatched. The CDR3 loop reads CASSILGQESNYGYTF. DNA for the CDR3: TGTGCCAGTAGTATCCTCGGACAGGAGTCTAACTATGGCTACACCTTC.

V is TRBV6-5 and J is TRBJ1-2; 7 positions agree with TRBD1. CDR3 length equals 15 residues. J gave up 3 bases and V 6 bases, and 10 bases lay outside the gene matches. Germline V gene lookup returns CDR1 MNHEY and CDR2 SVGAGI. This CDR3 is CASRQGTDPYYGYTF. The DNA for the CDR3 is TGTGCCAGCAGACAGGGGACGGACCCCTACTATGGCTACACCTTC.

The chain employs TRBV4-3 and TRBJ1-2, with TRBD1 identical over 9 bases. The CDR3 is 18 amino acids. The trim removed 4 bases at V and 4 bases at J, leaving 16 bases unmatched. Germline V gene data show CDR1 as LGHNA and CDR2 as YSLEER. The CDR3 region is CASSLLSNLQGAGYGYTF. The CDR3 nucleotides are TGCGCCAGCAGCCTCCTTTCAAATTTACAGGGGGCGGGCTATGGCTACACCTTC.

For the CDR3, the DNA is TGTGCCAGCAGCTTTATAGGCTATGGCTACACCTTC. It translates to CASSFIGYGYTF. The gene calls are TRBV28 and TRBJ1-2; D call uncertain. Germline V gene lookup returns CDR1 MDHEN and CDR2 SYDVKM. Trimming took off 6 bases at V and 4 bases at J, with 9 bases between the two ends. CDR3 length equals 12 residues.

The rearrangement links TRBV19 to TRBJ2-2, with D maybe TRBD2 (5 bases). The germline CDR1 and CDR2 sequences are LNHDA and SQIVND (reference sequence). V lost 2 bases to trimming and J lost 1 base, with 8 bases between them. CDR3 length: 15 residues. The CDR3 reads CASSISGKNTGELFF. The DNA for the CDR3 is TGTGCCAGTAGTATATCCGGGAAGAACACCGGGGAGCTGTTTTTT.

The V and J genes are TRBV5-1 and TRBJ2-7, with 9 bases that match TRBD1. The CDR3 consists of 13 residues. V was clipped by 4 bases and J by 4 bases; unmatched bases: 3. Germline V CDR1 and CDR2: SGHRS, YFSETQ. The CDR3 sequence: CASSSGTGYEQYF. In nucleotides, the CDR3 is TGCGCCAGCAGCAGCGGGACAGGGTACGAGCAGTACTTC. Looking up the rest from reference TRBV5-1 and TRBJ2-7 gives the full variable domain: KAGVTQTPRYLIKTRGQQVTLSCSPISGHRSVSWYQQTPGQGLQFLFEYFSETQRNKGNFPGRFSGRQFSNSRSEMNVSTLELGDSALYLCASSSGTGYEQYFGPGTRLTVT.

The chain combines TRBV5-6 with TRBJ2-7; D not resolved. The V gene lost 5 bases and the J gene lost 1 base, with 10 bases spanning the gap. This CDR3 contains 13 residues. CDR1 is SGHDT and CDR2 is YYEEEE in the germline V gene. The chain's CDR3 is CASSIGPSYEQYF. CDR3 in DNA: TGTGCCAGCAGTATAGGGCCGTCCTACGAGCAGTACTTC.

This clone was recorded at least ten times. The chain recombines TRBV14 with TRBJ2-1; D gene uncertain. CDR1 and CDR2 (germline): SGHDN, FVKESK. This CDR3 comprises 13 residues. Between the trimmed V and J ends, which lost 1 base and 5 bases, there was a span of 6 bases. CDR3 amino acids: CASSQAQNNEQFF. In DNA form, the CDR3 reads TGTGCCAGCAGCCAAGCACAAAACAATGAGCAGTTCTTC.

The CDR3 DNA reads TGCGCCAGCAGCCAAGAAGCCAGGGGGGCCGGCGAGCAGTACTTC. It translates to CASSQEARGAGEQYF. V is TRBV4-3 and J is TRBJ2-7; a possible D gene is TRBD1 (7 bases). CDR3 length: 15 residues. Trimming pared 0 bases from V and 6 bases from J, leaving 15 bases between. The germline V gene encodes CDR1 LGHNA and CDR2 YSLEER.

The chain joins TRBV28 to TRBJ2-1; no clear D gene. Germline values: CDR1 MDHEN, CDR2 SYDVKM. The V gene lost 6 bases and the J gene lost 5 bases, with 20 bases spanning the gap. The CDR3 is made up of 16 amino acids. The CDR3 DNA reads TGTGCCAGCAGCTCCCATGGACGACCTACCCACAATGAGCAGTTCTTC. This sequence encodes CASSSHGRPTHNEQFF.

The CDR3 sequence is CASSRALGPGELFF. The DNA for the CDR3 is TGTGCCAGCAGCCGGGCCCTGGGTCCCGGGGAGCTGTTTTTT. The chain is built from TRBV5-6 and TRBJ2-2; D ambiguous. Per germline, CDR1 SGHDT and CDR2 YYEEEE. The V gene lost 4 bases and the J gene lost 6 bases, with 13 bases spanning the gap. CDR3 size: 14 residues.

V usage is TRBV5-1 and J usage is TRBJ2-7; a weak D match, TRBD1 (6 bases). V was trimmed by 4 bases and J by 0 bases, leaving 26 bases between them. Germline V CDR1 and CDR2: SGHRS, YFSETQ. The CDR3 is 19 amino acids. The CDR3 nucleotides are TGCGCCAGCAGCACGTGGACAGCCCAGGTGTCTGTGACCTCCTACGAGCAGTACTTC. It yields the protein CASSTWTAQVSVTSYEQYF.

This chain uses TRBV3-1 (or the pseudogene TRBV3-2) with TRBJ2-5; D is unclear. Germline-derived CDR1 and CDR2 are LGHDT and YNNKEL (reference sequence). V was cut by 2 bases and J by 2 bases, with 12 bases left in between. The CDR3 spans 15 residues. The CDR3 coding sequence is TGTGCCAGCAGCCAATACCCGATCCCTCAAGAGACCCAGTACTTC. Its translation: CASSQYPIPQETQYF.

The rearrangement joins TRBV25-1 to TRBJ1-2, with D maybe TRBD1 (6 bases). There are 13 residues in the CDR3. Germline loops: CDR1 MGHDK, CDR2 SYGVNS. The V end lost 5 bases, the J end lost 8 bases, and 15 bases lay between the germline ends. This CDR3 is CASSIDGTSGYTF. In nucleotides, the CDR3 is TGTGCCAGCAGTATTGACGGGACATCGGGCTACACCTTC.

This chain connects TRBV7-2 to TRBJ1-2, with D uncertain. Trimming pared 1 base from V and 2 bases from J, leaving 17 bases between. This CDR3 is built from 17 residues. Germline V gives CDR1 SGHTA, CDR2 FQGNSA. CDR3 region: CASSLVSRRTLNYGYTF. CDR3 coding DNA: TGTGCCAGCAGCTTAGTATCTCGTCGGACCCTGAACTATGGCTACACCTTC. Full variable domain (rest looked up from reference TRBV7-2 and TRBJ1-2): GAGVSQSPSNKVTEKGKDVELRCDPISGHTALYWYRQSLGQGLEFLIYFQGNSAPDKSGLPSDRFSAERTGGSVSTLTIQRTQQEDSAVYLCASSLVSRRTLNYGYTFGSGTRLTVV.

This clone occurred once. V and J are TRBV7-9 and TRBJ1-1; D gene uncertain. Germline CDR1 reads SEHNR; CDR2 reads FQNEAQ (reference sequence). The CDR3 sequence is 13 residues long. V shed 5 bases and J shed 1 base, with 8 bases lying between them. The CDR3 reads CASSPTENTEAFF. The CDR3 nucleotides are TGTGCCAGCAGCCCCACAGAGAACACTGAAGCTTTCTTT. Filled out from reference TRBV7-9 and TRBJ1-1, the complete variable domain reads DTGVSQNPRHKITKRGQNVTFRCDPISEHNRLYWYRQTLGQGPEFLTYFQNEAQLEKSRLLSDRFSAERPKGSFSTLEIQRTEQGDSAMYLCASSPTENTEAFFGQGTRLTVV.